Here is one T cell receptor (beta chain) with its context. TCRdb reprocessed the 5' RACE reads via MiXCR and lists one record per CDR3 protein. The sample contains around 280,000 distinct CDR3 sequences, around 8.8% of which appear only once. This sample stems from a study of identical twins. The CDR3 length is 15 residues. With 3 bases clipped from V and 6 bases from J, the junction kept 10 bases outside the gene matches. The germline CDR1 and CDR2 sequences are SGHDT and YYEEEE. This same sample was also part of a study on yellow fever vaccine responses in identical twins. From that study: Twins reportedly had a vaccine T cell response that seemed partly convergent, partly personalized.

The receptor's source is a young woman in good health. This chain uses TRBV5-6 with TRBJ2-5; 8 bases align to TRBD1. The source material was memory (CD45RO+) T cells sorted from blood. CDR3 in amino acids: CASSSIGQGLQTQYF. DNA for the CDR3: TGTGCCAGCAGCTCCATCGGACAGGGCTTGCAGACCCAGTACTTC.